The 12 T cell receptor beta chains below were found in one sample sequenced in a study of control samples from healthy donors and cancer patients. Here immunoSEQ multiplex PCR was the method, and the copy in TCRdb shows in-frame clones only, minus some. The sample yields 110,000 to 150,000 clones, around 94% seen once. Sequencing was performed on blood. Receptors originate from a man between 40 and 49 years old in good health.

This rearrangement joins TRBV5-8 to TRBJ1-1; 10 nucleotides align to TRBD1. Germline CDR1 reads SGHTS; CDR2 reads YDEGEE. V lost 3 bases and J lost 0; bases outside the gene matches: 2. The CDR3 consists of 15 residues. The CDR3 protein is CASSWGQGMNTEAFF. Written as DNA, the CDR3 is TGTGCCAGCAGCTGGGGACAGGGGATGAACACTGAAGCTTTCTTT.

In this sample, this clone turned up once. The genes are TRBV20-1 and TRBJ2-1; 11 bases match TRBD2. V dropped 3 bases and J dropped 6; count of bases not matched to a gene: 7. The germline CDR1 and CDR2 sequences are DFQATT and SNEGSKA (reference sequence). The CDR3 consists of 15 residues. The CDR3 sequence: CSASLRLAGGNEQFF. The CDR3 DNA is TGCAGTGCTAGTCTGCGGCTAGCGGGGGGCAATGAGCAGTTCTTC.

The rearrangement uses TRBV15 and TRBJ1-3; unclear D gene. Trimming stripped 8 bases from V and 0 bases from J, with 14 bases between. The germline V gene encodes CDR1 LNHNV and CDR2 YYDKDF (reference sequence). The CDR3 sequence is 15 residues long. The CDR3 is CATQQGHLSGNTIYF. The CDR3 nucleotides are TGTGCCACCCAACAAGGGCACCTCTCTGGAAACACCATATATTTT.

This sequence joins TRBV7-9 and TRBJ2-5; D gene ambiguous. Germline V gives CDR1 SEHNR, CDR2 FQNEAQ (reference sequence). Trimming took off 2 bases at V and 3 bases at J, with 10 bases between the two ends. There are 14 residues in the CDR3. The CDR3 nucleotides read TGTGCCAGCAGCTTATATGCCGACGAAGAGACCCAGTACTTC. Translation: CASSLYADEETQYF.

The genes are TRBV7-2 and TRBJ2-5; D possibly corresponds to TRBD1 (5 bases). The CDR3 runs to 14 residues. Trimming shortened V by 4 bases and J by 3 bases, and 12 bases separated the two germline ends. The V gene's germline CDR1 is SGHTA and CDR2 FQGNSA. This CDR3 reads CASSSPGWKETQYF. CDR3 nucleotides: TGTGCCAGCAGCTCACCAGGGTGGAAAGAGACCCAGTACTTC.

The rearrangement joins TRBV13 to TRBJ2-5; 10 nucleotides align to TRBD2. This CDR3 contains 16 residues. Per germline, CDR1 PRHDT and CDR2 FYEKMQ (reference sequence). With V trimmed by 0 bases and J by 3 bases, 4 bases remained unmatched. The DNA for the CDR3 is TGTGCCAGCAGCTTAGGCCTAGCGGGAGTTAAAGAGACCCAGTACTTC. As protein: CASSLGLAGVKETQYF. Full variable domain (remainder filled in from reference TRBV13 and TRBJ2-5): AAGVIQSPRHLIKEKRETATLKCYPIPRHDTVYWYQQGPGQDPQFLISFYEKMQSDKGSIPDRFSAQQFSDYHSELNMSSLELGDSALYFCASSLGLAGVKETQYFGPGTRLLVL.

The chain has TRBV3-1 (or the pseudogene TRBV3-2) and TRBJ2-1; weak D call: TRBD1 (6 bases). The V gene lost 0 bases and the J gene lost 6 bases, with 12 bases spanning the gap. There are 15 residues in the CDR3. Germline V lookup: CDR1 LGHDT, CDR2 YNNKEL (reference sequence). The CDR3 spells CASSQDGTPINEQFF. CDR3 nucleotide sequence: TGTGCCAGCAGCCAAGACGGGACACCAATCAATGAGCAGTTCTTC.

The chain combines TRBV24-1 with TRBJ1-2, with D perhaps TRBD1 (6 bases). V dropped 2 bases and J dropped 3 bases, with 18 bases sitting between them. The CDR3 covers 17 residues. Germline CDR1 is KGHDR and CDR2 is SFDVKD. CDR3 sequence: CATSDSGQVGGYYGYTF. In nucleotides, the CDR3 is TGTGCCACCAGTGATTCGGGGCAGGTCGGGGGCTACTATGGCTACACCTTC.

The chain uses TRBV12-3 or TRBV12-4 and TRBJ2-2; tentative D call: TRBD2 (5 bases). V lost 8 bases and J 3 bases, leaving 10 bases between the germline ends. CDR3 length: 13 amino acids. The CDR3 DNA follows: TGTGCCAGCGGGTTGGGAGACACCGGGGAGCTGTTTTTT. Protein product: CASGLGDTGELFF.

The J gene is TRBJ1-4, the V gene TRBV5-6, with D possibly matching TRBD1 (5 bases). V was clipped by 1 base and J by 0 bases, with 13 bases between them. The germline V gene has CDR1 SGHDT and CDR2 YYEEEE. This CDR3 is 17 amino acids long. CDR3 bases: TGTGCCAGCAGCTTGAGTGTCAGGGCGACAACTAATGAAAAACTGTTTTTT. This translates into CASSLSVRATTNEKLFF.

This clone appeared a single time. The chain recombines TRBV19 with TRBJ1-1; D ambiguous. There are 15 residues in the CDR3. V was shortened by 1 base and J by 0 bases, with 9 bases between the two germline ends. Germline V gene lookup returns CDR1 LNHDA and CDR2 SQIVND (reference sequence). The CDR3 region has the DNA TGTGCCAGTAGTATAGGTGCCGGCTTGAACACTGAAGCTTTCTTT. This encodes CASSIGAGLNTEAFF. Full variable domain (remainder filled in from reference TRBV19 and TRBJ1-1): DGGITQSPKYLFRKEGQNVTLSCEQNLNHDAMYWYRQDPGQGLRLIYYSQIVNDFQKGDIAEGYSVSREKKESFPLTVTSAQKNPTAFYLCASSIGAGLNTEAFFGQGTRLTVV.

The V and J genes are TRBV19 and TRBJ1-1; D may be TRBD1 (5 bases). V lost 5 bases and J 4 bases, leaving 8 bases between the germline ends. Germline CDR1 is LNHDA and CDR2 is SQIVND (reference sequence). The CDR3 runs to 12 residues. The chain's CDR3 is CASSFDSTEAFF. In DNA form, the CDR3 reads TGTGCCAGTAGTTTCGACAGCACTGAAGCTTTCTTT.